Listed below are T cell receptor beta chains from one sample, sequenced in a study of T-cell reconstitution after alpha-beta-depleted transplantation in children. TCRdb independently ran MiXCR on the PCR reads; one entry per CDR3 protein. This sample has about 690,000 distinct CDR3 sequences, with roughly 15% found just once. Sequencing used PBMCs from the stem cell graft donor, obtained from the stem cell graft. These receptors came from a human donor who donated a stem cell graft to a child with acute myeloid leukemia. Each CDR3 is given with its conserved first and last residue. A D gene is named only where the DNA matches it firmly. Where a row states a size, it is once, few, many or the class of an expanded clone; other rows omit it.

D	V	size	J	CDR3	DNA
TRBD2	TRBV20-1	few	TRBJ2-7	CSAVREGSFYEQYF	TGCAGTGCGGTCCGGGAGGGATCCTTCTACGAGCAGTACTTC
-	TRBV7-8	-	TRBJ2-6	CASSLAGWASTLSGANVLTF	TGTGCCAGCAGCTTAGCGGGGTGGGCCTCCACCCTCTCTGGGGCCAACGTCCTGACTTTC
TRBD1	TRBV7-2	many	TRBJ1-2	CASSLALVGPGGDYGYTF	TGTGCCAGCAGCTTAGCGCTCGTGGGCCCAGGGGGTGACTATGGCTACACCTTC
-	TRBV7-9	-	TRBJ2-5	CASSHSGSQETQYF	TGTGCCAGCAGCCACAGCGGTTCCCAAGAGACCCAGTACTTC
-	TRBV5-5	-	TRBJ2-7	CASSTAQGGEQYF	TGTGCCAGCAGTACCGCCCAGGGAGGCGAGCAGTACTTC
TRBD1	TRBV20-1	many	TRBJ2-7	CSVVHRGLYEQYF	TGCAGTGTCGTTCACAGGGGGCTCTACGAGCAGTACTTC
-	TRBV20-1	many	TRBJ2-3	CSANRRDRSYTDTQYF	TGCAGTGCTAACCGGAGGGACCGATCTTACACAGATACGCAGTATTTT
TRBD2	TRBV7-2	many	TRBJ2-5	CASSLGFSGRSETQYF	TGTGCCAGCAGCTTAGGTTTTAGCGGGCGTTCGGAGACCCAGTACTTC
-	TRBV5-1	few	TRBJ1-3	CASSLGDTSGNTIYF	TGCGCCAGCAGCTTGGGGGACACTTCTGGAAACACCATATATTTT
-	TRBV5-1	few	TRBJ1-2	CASTTGRTDYGYTF	TGCGCCAGCACTACAGGACGGACTGACTATGGCTACACCTTC
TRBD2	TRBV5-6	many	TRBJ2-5	CASSLGTSGAETQYF	TGTGCCAGCAGCCTCGGTACTAGCGGGGCGGAGACCCAGTACTTC
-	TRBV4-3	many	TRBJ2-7	CASSPQAHYEQYF	TGCGCCAGCAGCCCTCAGGCCCACTACGAGCAGTACTTC
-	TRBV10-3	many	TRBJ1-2	CAISEYKGPSYQGSGYTF	TGTGCCATCAGTGAATATAAGGGACCGTCCTATCAAGGAAGTGGCTACACCTTC
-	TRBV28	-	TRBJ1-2	CASSSSQGYYGYTF	TGTGCCAGCAGTTCCTCACAGGGCTACTATGGCTACACCTTC
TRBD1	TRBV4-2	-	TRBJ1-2	CASSQATGDYGYTF	TGTGCCAGCAGCCAGGCGACAGGGGACTATGGCTACACCTTC
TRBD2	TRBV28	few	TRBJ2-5	CASSLSSRGGRRETQYF	TGTGCCAGCAGTTTATCCTCTCGCGGGGGGCGTCGAGAGACCCAGTACTTC
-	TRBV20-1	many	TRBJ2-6	CSVPLGNVLTF	TGCAGTGTTCCTCTGGGGAACGTCCTGACTTTC
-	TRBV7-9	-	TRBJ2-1	CASSDRRTNNEQFF	TGTGCCAGCAGCGATAGACGGACGAACAATGAGCAGTTCTTC
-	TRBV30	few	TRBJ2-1	CAWSAPGLRFF	TGTGCCTGGAGTGCTCCGGGACTGCGGTTCTTC
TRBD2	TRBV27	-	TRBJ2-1	CASSLSPSGATYNEQFF	TGTGCCAGCAGTTTATCCCCTAGCGGGGCCACCTACAATGAGCAGTTCTTC
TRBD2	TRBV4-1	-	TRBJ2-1	CASSQGSLAGRGNEQFF	TGCGCCAGCAGCCAAGGATCACTAGCGGGGAGGGGGAATGAGCAGTTCTTC
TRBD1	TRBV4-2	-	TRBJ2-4	CASSQDGTGKNIQYF	TGTGCCAGCAGCCAAGACGGGACAGGCAAAAACATTCAGTACTTC
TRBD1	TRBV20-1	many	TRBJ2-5	CSAMTGELETQYF	TGCAGTGCCATGACAGGGGAATTGGAGACCCAGTACTTC
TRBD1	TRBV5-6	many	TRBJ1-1	CASSGDRGRMNTEAFF	TGTGCCAGCAGCGGGGACAGAGGGAGGATGAACACTGAAGCTTTCTTT
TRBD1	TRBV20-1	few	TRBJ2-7	CSARDLGASGTGSSYEQYF	TGCAGTGCTAGAGATCTGGGGGCCTCCGGGACAGGGTCATCCTACGAGCAGTACTTC
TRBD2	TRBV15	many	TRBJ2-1	CATSSEASGASYNEQFF	TGTGCCACCAGCAGTGAAGCTAGCGGGGCTTCCTACAATGAGCAGTTCTTC
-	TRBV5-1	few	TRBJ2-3	CASSLDTQSTDTQYF	TGCGCCAGCAGCTTGGACACCCAGAGCACAGATACGCAGTATTTT
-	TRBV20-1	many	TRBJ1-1	CSARDRAISTNTEAFF	TGCAGTGCTAGAGATCGGGCCATTAGCACGAACACTGAAGCTTTCTTT
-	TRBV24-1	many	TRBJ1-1	CATRGAGVDTEAFF	TGTGCCACCAGAGGCGCTGGTGTGGACACTGAAGCTTTCTTT
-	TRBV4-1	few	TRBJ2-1	CASSGDPTGAYNEQFF	TGCGCCAGCAGCGGTGACCCTACGGGGGCCTACAATGAGCAGTTCTTC
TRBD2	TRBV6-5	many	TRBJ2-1	CASSYVASGGAYEQFF	TGTGCCAGCAGTTACGTCGCTAGCGGGGGGGCATATGAGCAGTTCTTC
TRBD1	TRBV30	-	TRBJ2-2	CAWRYARGQSGELFF	TGTGCCTGGAGATACGCCAGGGGGCAGAGCGGGGAGCTGTTTTTT
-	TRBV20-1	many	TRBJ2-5	CSASYRRETQYF	TGCAGTGCTAGTTACAGAAGGGAGACCCAGTACTTC
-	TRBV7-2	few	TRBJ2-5	CASSWAATQETQYF	TGTGCCAGCAGCTGGGCAGCTACACAAGAGACCCAGTACTTC
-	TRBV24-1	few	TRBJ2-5	CATSERFQETQYF	TGTGCCACCAGTGAACGTTTCCAAGAGACCCAGTACTTC
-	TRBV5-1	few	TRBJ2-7	CASSTTGPPYEQYF	TGCGCCAGCAGCACCACCGGGCCCCCCTACGAGCAGTACTTC
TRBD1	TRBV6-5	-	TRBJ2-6	CASSYWGRGMAGANVLTF	TGTGCCAGCAGTTACTGGGGCAGGGGGATGGCTGGGGCCAACGTCCTGACTTTC
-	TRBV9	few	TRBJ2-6	CASSVLPSGANVLTF	TGTGCCAGCAGCGTATTACCGTCTGGGGCCAACGTCCTGACTTTC
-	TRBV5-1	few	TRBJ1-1	CASSLAQANTEAFF	TGCGCCAGCAGCTTGGCGCAGGCGAACACTGAAGCTTTCTTT
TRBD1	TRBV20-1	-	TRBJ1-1	CSARDWTGRRAEAFF	TGCAGTGCTAGAGACTGGACAGGGAGGAGGGCTGAAGCTTTCTTT
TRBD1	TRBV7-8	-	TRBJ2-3	CASSLAPQGASTDTQYF	TGTGCCAGCAGCTTAGCCCCGCAGGGGGCTTCGACAGATACGCAGTATTTT
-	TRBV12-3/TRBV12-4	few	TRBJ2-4	CASSSILPGRQNIQYF	TGTGCCAGCAGTTCTATCTTGCCGGGACGCCAAAACATTCAGTACTTC
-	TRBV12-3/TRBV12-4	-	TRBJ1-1	CASSLWPPGSFF	TGTGCCAGCAGCTTATGGCCCCCCGGGTCTTTCTTT
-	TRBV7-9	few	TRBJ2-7	CASSLVKDEQYF	TGTGCCAGCAGCTTAGTCAAGGACGAGCAGTACTTC
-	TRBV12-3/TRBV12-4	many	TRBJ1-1	CASSFAETEAFF	TGTGCCAGCAGTTTTGCAGAGACTGAAGCTTTCTTT
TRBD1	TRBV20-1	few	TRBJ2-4	CSATTGVGIQYF	TGCAGTGCTACGACAGGGGTGGGCATTCAGTACTTC
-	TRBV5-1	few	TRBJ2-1	CASSFRYTSSYNEQFF	TGCGCCAGCAGCTTCAGGTATACCAGCTCCTACAATGAGCAGTTCTTC
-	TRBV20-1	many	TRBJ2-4	CSAPRGLGIQYF	TGCAGTGCTCCGCGCGGTTTAGGCATTCAGTACTTC
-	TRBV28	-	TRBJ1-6	CASSRSVGHSPLHF	TGTGCCAGCAGTCGGTCCGTCGGCCATTCACCCCTCCACTTT
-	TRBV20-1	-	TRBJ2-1	CSIPRTSYNEQFF	TGCAGTATACCGAGGACCTCCTACAATGAGCAGTTCTTC
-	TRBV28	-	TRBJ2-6	CASTSRGTGPFLVLTF	TGTGCCAGCACCTCGCGGGGAACAGGGCCCTTTCTGGTCCTGACTTTC
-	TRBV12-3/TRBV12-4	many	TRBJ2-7	CASSPPPPGSYEQYF	TGTGCCAGCAGCCCCCCCCCGCCAGGCTCCTACGAGCAGTACTTC
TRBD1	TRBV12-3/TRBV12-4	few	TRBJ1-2	CASSLMQGVDGYTF	TGTGCCAGCAGTTTAATGCAGGGGGTGGATGGCTACACCTTC
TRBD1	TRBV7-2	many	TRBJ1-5	CASSLNRGNQPQHF	TGTGCCAGCAGCTTAAACAGGGGTAATCAGCCCCAGCATTTT
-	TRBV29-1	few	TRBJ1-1	CSVEEIEAFF	TGCAGCGTTGAAGAGATTGAAGCTTTCTTT
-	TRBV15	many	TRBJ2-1	CATSSTNEGNEQFF	TGTGCCACCAGCAGTACAAACGAGGGGAATGAGCAGTTCTTC
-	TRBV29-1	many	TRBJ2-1	CSVEWPDPTYNEQFF	TGCAGCGTTGAATGGCCCGACCCGACCTACAATGAGCAGTTCTTC